The clone carrying this T cell receptor (delta chain) has just a few counts. Its antigen is undetermined. Bulk repertoires came from Vgamma9/Vdelta2+ or Vdelta2-negative gammadelta T cells flow-sorted from PBMC. This record comes from a study of γδ T cells in repeated Plasmodium falciparum infection. Study results and limitations: Malian donors came from one small rural village, predominantly one ethnic group. Vgamma9/Vdelta2+ T cells showed a stable polyclonal repertoire with shared TCRgamma sequences.

TCRdb fed the multiplex PCR reads into CATT to redo clone calling. The repertoire has around 86,000 delta-chain clones, around 1.4% of them found once; the top ten carry under 9.5%. V shed 0 bases and J 3 bases; nucleotides not matched to a gene: 19. Germline CDR1 TSWWSYY, CDR2 QGS. This CDR3 is built from 21 residues. The receptor comes from a pool of human donors (malaria-infected and uninfected, not separated). Sequenced material: gamma-delta T cells from blood. The chain combines TRDV1 with TRDJ1; the match to TRDD3 covers 10 bases. The J gene, not given by TCRdb, was assigned here from a germline match of the nucleotide sequence. The CDR3 DNA is TGTGCTCTTGGGGAACTTTCGTTCCCGGGGGATACGCCGTATATCCCCGATAAACTCATCTTT. It yields the protein CALGELSFPGDTPYIPDKLIF.